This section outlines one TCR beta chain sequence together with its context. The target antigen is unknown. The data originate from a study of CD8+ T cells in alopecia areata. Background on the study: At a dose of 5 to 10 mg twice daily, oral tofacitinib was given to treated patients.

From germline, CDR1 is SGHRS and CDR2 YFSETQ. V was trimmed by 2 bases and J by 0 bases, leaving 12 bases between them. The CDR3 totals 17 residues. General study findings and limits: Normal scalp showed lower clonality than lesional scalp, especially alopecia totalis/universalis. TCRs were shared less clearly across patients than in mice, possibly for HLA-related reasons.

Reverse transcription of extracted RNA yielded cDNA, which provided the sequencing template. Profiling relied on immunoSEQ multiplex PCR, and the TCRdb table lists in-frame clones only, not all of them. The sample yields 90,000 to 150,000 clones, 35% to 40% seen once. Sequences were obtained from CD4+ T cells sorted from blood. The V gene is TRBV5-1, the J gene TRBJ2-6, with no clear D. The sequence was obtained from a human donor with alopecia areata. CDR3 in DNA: TGCGCCAGCAGCTTCGGACCAAAGGTCTCTGGGGCCAACGTCCTGACTTTC. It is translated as CASSFGPKVSGANVLTF. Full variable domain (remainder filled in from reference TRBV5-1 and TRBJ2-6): KAGVTQTPRYLIKTRGQQVTLSCSPISGHRSVSWYQQTPGQGLQFLFEYFSETQRNKGNFPGRFSGRQFSNSRSEMNVSTLELGDSALYLCASSFGPKVSGANVLTFGAGSRLTVL.